This T cell receptor beta chain was obtained from a study of blood T cell repertoires in COVID-19. With V trimmed by 3 bases and J by 0 bases, 9 bases remained unmatched. This CDR3 region has 17 residues. Germline values: CDR1 MDHEN, CDR2 SYDVKM. The repertoire was sequenced with immunoSEQ multiplex PCR; TCRdb's copy has only in-frame clones and lacks some. The sample consists of 130,000 or so clones, just over 85% of them appearing once. The material sequenced was peripheral blood. The TCR was taken from an older woman with acute or convalescent COVID-19. The chain carries TRBV28 and TRBJ2-7; 9 positions match TRBD2. CDR3 protein: CASSFPLAGRLSYEQYF. CDR3 DNA: TGTGCCAGCAGTTTCCCACTAGCGGGCCGCCTCTCCTACGAGCAGTACTTC. Based on the CDR3 plus reference TRBV28 and TRBJ2-7, the full variable domain is DVKVTQSSRYLVKRTGEKVFLECVQDMDHENMFWYRQDPGLGLRLIYFSYDVKMKEKGDIPEGYSVSREKKERFSLILESASTNQTSMYLCASSFPLAGRLSYEQYFGPGTRLTVT.